This entry concerns a single T cell receptor beta chain. Its antigen is as yet unknown. The data stem from a study of shared clonotypes between healthy human individuals. Study-level background: CD4 naive and CD4 memory each took three plates per donor, while CD8 naive took two and CD8 memory one. Broader study findings: Relative to clonotypes present in all four donors, those not shared had lower generation probabilities.

Splitting the CD4+ cells yielded a CD45RA+ naive subset and a CD45RA-negative memory subset. CDR3 length equals 15 residues. The germline CDR1 and CDR2 sequences are SGHRS and YFSETQ. Deletions cut 4 bases from V and 1 base from J, with 13 bases between. The table came from immunoSEQ multiplex PCR; TCRdb's copy has only in-frame clones and leaves some out. The profile shows roughly 2 million clones, over 85% of them singletons. Sequencing was performed on naive CD4+ T cells sorted from blood. The subset here: CD45RA+ positively selected. This receptor was identified in a man younger than 35 in good health. The chain employs TRBV5-1 and TRBJ2-3; TRBD1 might be the D (6 bases). CDR3 protein: CASSLQQGGTDTQYF. In DNA form, the CDR3 reads TGCGCCAGCAGCCTACAACAGGGAGGCACAGATACGCAGTATTTT.